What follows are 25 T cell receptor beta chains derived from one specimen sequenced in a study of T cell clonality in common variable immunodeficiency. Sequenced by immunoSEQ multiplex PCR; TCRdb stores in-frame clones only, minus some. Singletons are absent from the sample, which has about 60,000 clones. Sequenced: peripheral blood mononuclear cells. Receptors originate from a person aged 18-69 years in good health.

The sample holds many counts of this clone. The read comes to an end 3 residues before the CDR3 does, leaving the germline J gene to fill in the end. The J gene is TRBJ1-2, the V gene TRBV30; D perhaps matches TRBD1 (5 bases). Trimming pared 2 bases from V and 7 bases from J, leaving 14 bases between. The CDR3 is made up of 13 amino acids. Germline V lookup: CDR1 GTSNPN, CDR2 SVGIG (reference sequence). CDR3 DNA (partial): TGTGCCTGGAGTAGGAAGGGGATGGGTGGC. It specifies CAWSRKGMGG. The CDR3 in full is CAWSRKGMGGYTF.

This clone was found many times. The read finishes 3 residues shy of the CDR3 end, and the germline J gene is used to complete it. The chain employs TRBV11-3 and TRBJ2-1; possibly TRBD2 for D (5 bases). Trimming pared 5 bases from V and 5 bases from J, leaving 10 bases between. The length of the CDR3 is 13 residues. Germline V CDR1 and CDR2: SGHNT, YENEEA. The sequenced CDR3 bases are TGTGCCAGCAGCAATAGCGTTAACAATGAG. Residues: CASSNSVNNE. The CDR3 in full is CASSNSVNNEQFF.

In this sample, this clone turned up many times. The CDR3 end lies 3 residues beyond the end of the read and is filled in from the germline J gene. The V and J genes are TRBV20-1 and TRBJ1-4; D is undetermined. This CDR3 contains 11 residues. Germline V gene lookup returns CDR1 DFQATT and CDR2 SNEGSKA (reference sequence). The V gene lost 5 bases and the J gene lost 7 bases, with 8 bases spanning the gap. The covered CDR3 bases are TGCAGTGCTGAAGCGCTTGAAAAA. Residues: CSAEALEK. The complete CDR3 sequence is CSAEALEKLFF.

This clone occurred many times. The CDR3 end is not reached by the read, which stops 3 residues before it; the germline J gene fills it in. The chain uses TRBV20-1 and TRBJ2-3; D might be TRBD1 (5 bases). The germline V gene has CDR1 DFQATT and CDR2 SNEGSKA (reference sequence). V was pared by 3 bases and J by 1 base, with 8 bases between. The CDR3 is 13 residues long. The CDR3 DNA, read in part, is TGCAGTGCTAGGGACACCCGCACAGATACG. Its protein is CSARDTRTDT. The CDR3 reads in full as CSARDTRTDTQYF.

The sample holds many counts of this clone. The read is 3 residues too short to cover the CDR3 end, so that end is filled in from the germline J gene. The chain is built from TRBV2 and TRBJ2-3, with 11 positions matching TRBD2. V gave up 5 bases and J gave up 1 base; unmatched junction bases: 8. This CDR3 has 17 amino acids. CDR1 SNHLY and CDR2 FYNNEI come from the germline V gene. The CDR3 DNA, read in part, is TGTGCCAGCAGTCCCAGCCTAGCGGGGGGTCGCACAGATACG. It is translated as CASSPSLAGGRTDT. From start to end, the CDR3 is CASSPSLAGGRTDTQYF. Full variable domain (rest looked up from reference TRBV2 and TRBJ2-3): EPEVTQTPSHQVTQMGQEVILRCVPISNHLYFYWYRQILGQKVEFLVSFYNNEISEKSEIFDDQFSVERPDGSNFTLKIRSTKLEDSAMYFCASSPSLAGGRTDTQYFGPGTRLTVL.

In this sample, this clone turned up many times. Incomplete CDR3 DNA: TGTGCCAGTAGTCCCTCCCACTTGGATGAG. It encodes CASSPSHLDE. The entire CDR3 reads CASSPSHLDEQFF. This chain joins TRBV19 and TRBJ2-1; D is undetermined. The read gets to within 3 residues of the CDR3 end, and the germline J gene fills in the rest. Germline assignment: CDR1 LNHDA and CDR2 SQIVND (reference sequence). Trimming pared 5 bases from V and 8 bases from J, leaving 13 bases between. The CDR3 sequence is 13 residues long. The whole variable domain, remainder taken from reference TRBV19 and TRBJ2-1, is DGGITQSPKYLFRKEGQNVTLSCEQNLNHDAMYWYRQDPGQGLRLIYYSQIVNDFQKGDIAEGYSVSREKKESFPLTVTSAQKNPTAFYLCASSPSHLDEQFFGPGTRLTVL.

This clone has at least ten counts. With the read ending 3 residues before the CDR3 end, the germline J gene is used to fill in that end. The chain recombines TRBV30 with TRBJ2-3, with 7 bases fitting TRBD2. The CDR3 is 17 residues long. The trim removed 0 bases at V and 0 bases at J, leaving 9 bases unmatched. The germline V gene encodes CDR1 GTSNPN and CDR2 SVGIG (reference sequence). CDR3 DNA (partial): TGTGCCTGGAGTGTACGCCGGGACTACACTAGCACAGATACG. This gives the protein CAWSVRRDYTSTDT. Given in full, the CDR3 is CAWSVRRDYTSTDTQYF.

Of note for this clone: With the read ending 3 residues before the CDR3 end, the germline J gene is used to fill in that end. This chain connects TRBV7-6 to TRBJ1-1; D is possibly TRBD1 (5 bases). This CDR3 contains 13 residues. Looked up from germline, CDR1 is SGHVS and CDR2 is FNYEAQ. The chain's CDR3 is CASSLGLQGEAFF. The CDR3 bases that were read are TGTGCCAGCAGCTTAGGTTTGCAGGGAGAG. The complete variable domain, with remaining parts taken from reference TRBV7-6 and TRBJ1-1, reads GAGVSQSPRYKVTKRGQDVALRCDPISGHVSLYWYRQALGQGPEFLTYFNYEAQQDKSGLPNDRFSAERPEGSISTLTIQRTEQRDSAMYRCASSLGLQGEAFFGQGTRLTVV.

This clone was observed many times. The CDR3 loop reads CASSQVGQNNQPQHF. Incomplete CDR3 DNA: TGCGCCAGCAGCCAAGTCGGACAGAATAATCAGCCC. The chain joins TRBV4-1 to TRBJ1-5, with D perhaps TRBD1 (6 bases). The read ends 3 residues shy of where the CDR3 ends; the end is completed using the germline J gene. CDR1 is MGHRA, CDR2 YSYEKL, per germline. The CDR3 has 15 amino acids. V was shortened by 1 base and J by 4 bases, with 11 bases between the two germline ends.

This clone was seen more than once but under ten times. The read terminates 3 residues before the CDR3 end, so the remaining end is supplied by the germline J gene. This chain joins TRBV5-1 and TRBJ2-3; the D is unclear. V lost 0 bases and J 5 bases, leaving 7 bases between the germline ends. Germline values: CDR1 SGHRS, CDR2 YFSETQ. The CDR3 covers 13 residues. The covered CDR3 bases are TGCGCCAGCAGCTTGGCCGTAGTAGATACG. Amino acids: CASSLAVVDT. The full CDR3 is CASSLAVVDTQYF.

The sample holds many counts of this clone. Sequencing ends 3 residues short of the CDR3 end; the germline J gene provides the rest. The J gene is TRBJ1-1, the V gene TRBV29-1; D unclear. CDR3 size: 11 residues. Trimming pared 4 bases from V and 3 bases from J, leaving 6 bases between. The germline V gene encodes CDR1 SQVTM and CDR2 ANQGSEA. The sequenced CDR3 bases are TGCAGCGTTGTAGGGTACACTGAA. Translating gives CSVVGYTE. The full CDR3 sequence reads CSVVGYTEAFF.

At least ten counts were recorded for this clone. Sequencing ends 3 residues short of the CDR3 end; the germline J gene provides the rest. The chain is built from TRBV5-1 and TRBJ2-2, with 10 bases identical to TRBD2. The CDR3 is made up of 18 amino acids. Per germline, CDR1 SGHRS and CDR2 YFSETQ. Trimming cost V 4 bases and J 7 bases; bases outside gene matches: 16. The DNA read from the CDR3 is TGCGCCAGCAGCAAGGGGGATACTAGCGGGGCTCCCGGCGGGGAG. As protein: CASSKGDTSGAPGGE. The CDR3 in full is CASSKGDTSGAPGGELFF.

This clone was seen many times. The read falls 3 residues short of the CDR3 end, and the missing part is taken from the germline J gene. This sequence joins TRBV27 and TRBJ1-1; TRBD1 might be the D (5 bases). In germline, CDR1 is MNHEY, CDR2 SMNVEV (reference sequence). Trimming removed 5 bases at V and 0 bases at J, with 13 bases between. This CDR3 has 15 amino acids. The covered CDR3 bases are TGTGCCAGCAGTCCTAGCGGGGGGGTGAACACTGAA. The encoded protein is CASSPSGGVNTE. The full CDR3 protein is CASSPSGGVNTEAFF.

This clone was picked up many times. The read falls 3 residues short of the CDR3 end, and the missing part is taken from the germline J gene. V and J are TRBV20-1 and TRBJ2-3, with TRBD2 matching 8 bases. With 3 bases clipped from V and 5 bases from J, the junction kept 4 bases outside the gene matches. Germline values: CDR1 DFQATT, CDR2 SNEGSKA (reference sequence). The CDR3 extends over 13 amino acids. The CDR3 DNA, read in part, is TGCAGTGCTAGCGGGGGGGCTGAAGATACG. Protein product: CSASGGAEDT. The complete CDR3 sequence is CSASGGAEDTQYF.

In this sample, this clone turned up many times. CDR3 bases read: TGTGCCAGCAGTCCTCGACAGTTCCAAGAGACC. This translates into CASSPRQFQET. The whole CDR3 is CASSPRQFQETQYF. The chain employs TRBV12-3 or TRBV12-4 and TRBJ2-5; weak D call: TRBD1 (5 bases). Sequencing ends 3 residues short of the CDR3 end; the germline J gene provides the rest. The CDR3 length is 14 residues. V was trimmed by 5 bases and J by 1 base, leaving 11 bases between them.

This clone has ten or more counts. CDR3 DNA (partial): TGCGCCAGCAGCTTGGACCCGAGGGCCGGGGAG. Translating it yields CASSLDPRAGE. The complete CDR3 protein is CASSLDPRAGELFF. The chain has TRBV5-1 and TRBJ2-2, with D perhaps matching TRBD2 (5 bases). The sequence runs out 3 residues before the end of the CDR3; the remainder is reconstructed from the germline J gene. V lost 0 bases and J 6 bases, leaving 9 bases between the germline ends. The germline gives CDR1 SGHRS, CDR2 YFSETQ. This CDR3 contains 14 residues. Based on the CDR3 plus reference TRBV5-1 and TRBJ2-2, the full variable domain is KAGVTQTPRYLIKTRGQQVTLSCSPISGHRSVSWYQQTPGQGLQFLFEYFSETQRNKGNFPGRFSGRQFSNSRSEMNVSTLELGDSALYLCASSLDPRAGELFFGEGSRLTVL.

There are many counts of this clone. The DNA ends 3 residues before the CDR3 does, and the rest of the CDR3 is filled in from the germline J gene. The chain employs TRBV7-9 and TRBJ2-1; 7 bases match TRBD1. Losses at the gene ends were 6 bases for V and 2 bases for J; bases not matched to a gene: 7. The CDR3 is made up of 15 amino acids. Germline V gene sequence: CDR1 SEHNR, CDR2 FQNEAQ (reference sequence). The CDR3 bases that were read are TGTGCCAGCAGAACAACAGGGGACCCCTACAATGAG. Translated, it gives CASRTTGDPYNE. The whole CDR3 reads CASRTTGDPYNEQFF. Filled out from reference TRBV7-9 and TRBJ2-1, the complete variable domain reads DTGVSQNPRHKITKRGQNVTFRCDPISEHNRLYWYRQTLGQGPEFLTYFQNEAQLEKSRLLSDRFSAERPKGSFSTLEIQRTEQGDSAMYLCASRTTGDPYNEQFFGPGTRLTVL.

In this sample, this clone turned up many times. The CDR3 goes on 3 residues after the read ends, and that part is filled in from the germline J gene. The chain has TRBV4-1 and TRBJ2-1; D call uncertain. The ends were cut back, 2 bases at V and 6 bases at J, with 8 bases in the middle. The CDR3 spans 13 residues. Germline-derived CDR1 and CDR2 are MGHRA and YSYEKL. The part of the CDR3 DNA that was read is TGCGCCAGCAGCCAAATCTTCGGCAATGAG. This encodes CASSQIFGNE. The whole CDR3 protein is CASSQIFGNEQFF.

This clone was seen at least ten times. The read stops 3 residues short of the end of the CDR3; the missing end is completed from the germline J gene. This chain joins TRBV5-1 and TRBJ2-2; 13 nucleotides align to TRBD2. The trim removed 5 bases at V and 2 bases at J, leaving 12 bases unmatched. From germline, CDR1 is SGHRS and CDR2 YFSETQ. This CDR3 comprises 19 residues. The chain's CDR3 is CASRFNTGLAGYNTGELFF. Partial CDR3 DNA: TGCGCCAGCAGGTTTAACACGGGACTAGCGGGATATAACACCGGGGAG.

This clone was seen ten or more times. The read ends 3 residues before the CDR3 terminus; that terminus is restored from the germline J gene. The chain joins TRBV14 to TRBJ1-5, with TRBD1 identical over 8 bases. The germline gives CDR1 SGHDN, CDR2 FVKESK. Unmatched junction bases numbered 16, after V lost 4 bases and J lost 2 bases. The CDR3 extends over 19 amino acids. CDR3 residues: CASSPQEPSDRDGNQPQHF. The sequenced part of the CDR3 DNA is TGTGCCAGCAGCCCCCAGGAACCGTCGGACAGGGATGGCAATCAGCCC.

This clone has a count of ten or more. The CDR3 here is CASSQGNSIHEQYF. The part of the CDR3 DNA that was read is TGTGCCAGCTCACAGGGGAACAGCATACACGAG. This rearrangement joins TRBV18 to TRBJ2-7; maybe TRBD1 (5 bases). The read terminates 3 residues before the CDR3 end, so the remaining end is supplied by the germline J gene. The V end was cut by 4 bases, the J end by 5 bases, with 15 bases between. In germline, CDR1 is KGHSH, CDR2 LQKENI. The CDR3 is 14 residues long. The variable domain in full, completed from reference TRBV18 and TRBJ2-7, reads NAGVMQNPRHLVRRRGQEARLRCSPMKGHSHVYWYRQLPEEGLKFMVYLQKENIIDESGMPKERFSAEFPKEGPSILRIQQVVRGDSAAYFCASSQGNSIHEQYFGPGTRLTVT.

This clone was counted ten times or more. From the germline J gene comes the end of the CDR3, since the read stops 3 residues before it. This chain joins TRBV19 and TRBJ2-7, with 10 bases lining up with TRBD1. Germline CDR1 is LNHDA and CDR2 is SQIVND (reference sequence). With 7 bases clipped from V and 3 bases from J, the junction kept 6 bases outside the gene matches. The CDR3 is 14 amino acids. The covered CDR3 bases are TGTGCCAGTACTCCGGGGGACAGGGGCTACGAG. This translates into CASTPGDRGYE. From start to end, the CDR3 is CASTPGDRGYEQYF. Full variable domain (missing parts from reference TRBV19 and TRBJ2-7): DGGITQSPKYLFRKEGQNVTLSCEQNLNHDAMYWYRQDPGQGLRLIYYSQIVNDFQKGDIAEGYSVSREKKESFPLTVTSAQKNPTAFYLCASTPGDRGYEQYFGPGTRLTVT.

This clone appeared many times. CDR3 sequence: CASTQGFLGDTQYF. The CDR3 bases that were read are TGTGCCAGCACCCAGGGGTTTCTGGGGGATACG. This chain joins TRBV6-2 or TRBV6-3 and TRBJ2-3; D may be TRBD1 (6 bases). The read ends 3 residues early relative to the CDR3; the germline J gene fills the gap. The CDR3 runs 14 residues. Trimming stripped 7 bases from V and 6 bases from J, with 17 bases between. Germline V CDR1 and CDR2: MNHEY, SVGEGT.

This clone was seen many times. The sequenced CDR3 bases are TGTGCGGAGCGGGAGTCCAACTCCTACGAG. This gives the protein CAERESNSYE. In full, the CDR3 is CAERESNSYEQYF. The chain recombines TRBV2 with TRBJ2-7, with TRBD2 matching over 8 bases. The CDR3 goes on 3 residues after the read ends, and that part is filled in from the germline J gene. The germline V gene has CDR1 SNHLY and CDR2 FYNNEI. The CDR3 has 13 residues.

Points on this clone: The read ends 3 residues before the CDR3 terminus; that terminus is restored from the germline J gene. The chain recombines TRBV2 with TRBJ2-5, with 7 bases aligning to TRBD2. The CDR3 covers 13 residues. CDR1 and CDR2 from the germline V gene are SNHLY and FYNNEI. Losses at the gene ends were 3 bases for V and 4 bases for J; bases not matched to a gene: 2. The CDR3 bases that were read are TGTGCCAGCAGTGAGGGGGGGGGAGAGACC. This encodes CASSEGGGET. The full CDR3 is CASSEGGGETQYF.